In this sample, the clone carrying this TCR beta chain turned up a few times. The entry originates in a study of siplizumab effects on memory and regulatory T cells. This table comes from immunoSEQ multiplex PCR, and its TCRdb copy is limited to in-frame clones, with some not included. The sample holds approximately 110,000 clones, approximately 94% seen once. Germline V gene lookup returns CDR1 SGHAT and CDR2 FQNNGV. This CDR3 has 13 amino acids. The V gene lost 5 bases and the J gene lost 4 bases, with 11 bases spanning the gap. The V gene is TRBV11-2, the J gene TRBJ1-2, with a tentative D call TRBD1 (6 bases). This TCR derives from a human donor in good health. The sample taken for sequencing was CD4+ T cells sorted from blood. CDR3 protein: CASSPQGVYGYTF. In DNA, the CDR3 is TGTGCCAGCAGCCCACAGGGCGTCTATGGCTACACCTTC.